This TCR beta chain came from a study of cytotoxic CD8 clonotypes in ibrutinib-treated CLL. Study findings and constraints: Public clonotypes were uncommon and contracted or stayed stable on treatment. Patients had baseline clonality above age-matched healthy donors, and this clonality moved with circulating CD8+ T-cell counts. Sampling time points were not equivalent between sustained-remission and progressing patients.

TCRdb's table, derived via immunoSEQ multiplex PCR, lists solely in-frame clones and lacks some. Altogether some 150,000 clones are present, around 76% being singletons, with the ten largest covering roughly 4.7%. This clone has just a few counts. Its antigen is not identified. V shed 5 bases, J shed 2 bases, and the junction held 12 bases outside the gene matches. In germline, CDR1 is SGHTA, CDR2 FQGTGA. The CDR3 loop spans 17 amino acids. The sequencing used PBMCs, collected after 24 months of ibrutinib treatment. The rearrangement uses TRBV7-3 and TRBJ2-1, with 7 positions matching TRBD2. This receptor was obtained from a human donor with chronic lymphocytic leukemia. In DNA form, the CDR3 reads TGTGCCAGCAGCCCCTCCCCCACTAGCGCCCCCTACAATGAGCAGTTCTTC. This translates into CASSPSPTSAPYNEQFF.